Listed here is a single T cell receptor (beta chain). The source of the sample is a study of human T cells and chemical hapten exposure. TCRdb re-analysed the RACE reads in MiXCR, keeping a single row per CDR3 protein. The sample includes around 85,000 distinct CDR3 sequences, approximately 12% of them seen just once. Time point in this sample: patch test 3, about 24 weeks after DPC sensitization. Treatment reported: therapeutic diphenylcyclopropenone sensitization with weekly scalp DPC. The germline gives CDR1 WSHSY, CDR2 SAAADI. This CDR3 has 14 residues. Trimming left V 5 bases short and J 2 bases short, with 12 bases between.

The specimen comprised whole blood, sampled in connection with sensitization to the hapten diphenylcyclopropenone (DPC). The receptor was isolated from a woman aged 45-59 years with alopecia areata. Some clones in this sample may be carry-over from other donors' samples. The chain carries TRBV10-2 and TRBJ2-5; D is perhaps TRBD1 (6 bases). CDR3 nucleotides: TGCGCCAGCAGTTATACAGGGACACAAGAGACCCAGTACTTC. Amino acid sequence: CASSYTGTQETQYF.